This T cell receptor (beta chain) comes out of a study of tumor-infiltrating lymphocytes in primary liver carcinoma (dated by TCRdb to the late 2010s). About the investigation overall: The five patients, three men and two women aged 30 to 69 years, had hepatocellular carcinoma (four) or combined HCC and intrahepatic cholangiocarcinoma (one). Technical replicate repertoires showed high reproducibility, with mean shared-clone rates approximately 0.89 and correlation coefficients above 0.95. For each liver tumor, the study sampled five regions along with adjacent normal tissue and blood, and applied TCRbeta repertoire sequencing, expression microarrays and whole-exome sequencing. Roughly 3.65 to 7.13 million productive TCRbeta reads were obtained per sample, and no significant difference in read depth was found between tissue types. The five patients had tumors staged T1-T3 N0M0, with maximum diameters ranging from about 4.2 to 11 cm. A total of 35 or so specimens from 5 patients, comprising about 25 tumor regions, 5 adjacent noncancerous liver tissues and 5 peripheral blood samples, were covered by TCRbeta repertoire sequencing. Agilent mRNA microarray profiling was performed on the 25 to 30 tumor region samples to relate TCRbeta repertoire diversity to the local molecular phenotype. Summary of the overall study and its limitations: Because sequencing covered only the TCR beta chain and unpaired alpha chains were not captured, true repertoire diversity is likely underestimated. Comparison of CD4+ and CD8+ T cell repertoires was precluded by the use of bulk unsorted samples. With just 4 or 5 patients in the study, the authors point out that the findings should be validated in a larger study. Only about 7-24% of top clones were present in all five regions of a tumor, suggesting spatial heterogeneity of tumor-infiltrating T cells. Consistent with antigen-driven expansion, pairs of tumor regions showed higher repertoire overlap (mean approximately 35%) than either tumor-adjacent pairs (approximately 17%) or tumor-blood pairs (roughly 14%). The top 250 clones made up a significantly larger repertoire fraction in tumors than in blood (p = 0.039).

TCRbeta-specific cDNA was reverse-transcribed from approximately 0.5 ug total RNA using a constant-region primer and ProtoScript II reverse transcriptase. Three nested multiplex PCR rounds, following a slightly modified ARM-PCR procedure, were used to build the TCRbeta libraries. The first two PCR rounds used multiplex TRBV1-TRBV30 forward primers with a Cbeta reverse primer, each for about 10 cycles. Sample barcodes and Illumina adapters were added in a final 25-cycle PCR using Deep VentR polymerase. Before sequencing, amplicons between 200 and 500 bp were purified from gel using a QIAquick gel extraction kit. The TCRbeta amplicons were sequenced with 250-bp paired-end reads on an Illumina HiSeq 2500. As for how the authors treated the data: Trimmomatic v0.33 was used to quality-trim the reads, and FLASH v1.2.11 was used to merge paired reads so that full CDR3 sequences could be recovered. V, D and J germline segments were assigned to the rearranged TCRbeta sequences by MiGEC v1.2.1b. VDJtools v1.0.0 computed clonotype statistics and Shannon-Wiener diversity indices. Except for diversity analysis, only the 250 most abundant clonotypes of each sample were used in subsequent analyses to reduce sampling bias. The public reads were reprocessed in TCRdb via fastp at Q25 and MiXCR, keeping in-frame beta chains. Each entry merges the rows of one CDR3 protein and shows their most common DNA and genes. None of the V and J calls come from the authors' own analysis; TCRdb made them. For this sample the table gives about 64,000 distinct CDR3 sequences, of which roughly 70% were detected only once. In total, the top ten clones hold around two fifths of the sample.

Its CDR3 holds 13 amino acids, cysteine through phenylalanine. Just CDR3 DNA is preserved here, 39 bases in frame from base 1. Via the germline V gene, CDR1 is SGHAT and CDR2 FQNNGV. Total RNA and DNA were co-extracted from roughly 20-30 mg of bulk tissue with the AllPrep DNA/RNA mini kit, without cell sorting. Between late 2015 and 2016, a few patients in China with histopathologically diagnosed primary liver carcinoma had surgical resection. At the time of sampling, the patients had chronic HBV infection and had not received any treatment. Five spatially separated regions were sampled from each tumor: the superior, inferior, left-lateral and right-lateral poles, plus the tumor centre. According to histology, viable tumor cells made up more than 85% of every tumor sample. Pieces of fresh tumor and adjacent tissue were cut in half, with one half kept in RNAlater at -80 degrees C and the other half sent for histology.

In regard to this clonotype: No antigen is known for it. At one end, the junction sequence differs from germline, possibly due to a read error.

Sequenced sample: liver tumor tissue from sampling region 4. This sample's cell subset or site label indicates: tumor region T4, right-lateral pole. The chain was built from TRBV11-2 and TRBJ1-2; there is no confident call for the D gene. The TCR was taken from a man in his forties with primary liver carcinoma and hepatitis B virus infection. At the DNA level, the sequence is TGTGCCAGCAGCCCCCTTTGGGCCTGTGGCTACGCCTTC. This codes for CASSPLWACGYAF.